This TCR beta chain derives from a study of cytomegalovirus exposure and HLA in healthy donors. Looking at the study overall: Within the Caucasian-associated ancestry cluster were 81% of the 300 to 450 genotyped donors.

The germline CDR1 and CDR2 sequences are SQVTM and ANQGSEA. V was pared by 4 bases and J by 5 bases, with 17 bases between. The CDR3 extends over 14 amino acids. Study-level findings and limits: Versus the roughly 700-donor mean, an Asian-associated ancestry cluster reportedly showed fewer N-insertions in a later analysis.

The PCR was carried out with 60 Vbeta primers and 13 Jbeta primers. Using immunoSEQ multiplex PCR, the repertoire was profiled, and TCRdb retains in-frame clones only, with some absent. The sample consists of under 200,000 clones, roughly 74% of them appearing once. With respect to this clone: Antigen specificity is unknown.

Sequenced: PBMCs. The chain joins TRBV29-1 to TRBJ1-2; tentatively, D is TRBD1 (6 bases). The TCR originated in a woman between 25 and 40 years old in good health and CMV-seronegative. CDR3 sequence reads: CSVVGQSESYGYTF. CDR3 coding DNA: TGCAGCGTTGTAGGACAGAGCGAATCGTATGGCTACACCTTC. Using reference TRBV29-1 and TRBJ1-2 for the parts outside the CDR3, the full variable domain is SAVISQKPSRDICQRGTSLTIQCQVDSQVTMMFWYRQQPGQSLTLIATANQGSEATYESGFVIDKFPISRPNLTFSTLTVSNMSPEDSSIYLCSVVGQSESYGYTFGSGTRLTVV.